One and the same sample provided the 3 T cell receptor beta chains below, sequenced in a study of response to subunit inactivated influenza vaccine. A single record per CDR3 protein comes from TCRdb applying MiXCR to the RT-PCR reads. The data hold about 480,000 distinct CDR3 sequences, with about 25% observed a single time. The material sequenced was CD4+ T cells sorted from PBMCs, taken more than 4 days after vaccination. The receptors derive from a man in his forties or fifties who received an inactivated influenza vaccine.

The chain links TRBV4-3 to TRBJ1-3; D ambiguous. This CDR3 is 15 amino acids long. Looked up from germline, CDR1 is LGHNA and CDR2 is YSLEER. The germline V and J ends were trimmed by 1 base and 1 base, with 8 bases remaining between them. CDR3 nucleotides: TGCGCCAGCAGCCAAGGGCGGGCATCTGGAAACACCATATATTTT. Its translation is CASSQGRASGNTIYF.

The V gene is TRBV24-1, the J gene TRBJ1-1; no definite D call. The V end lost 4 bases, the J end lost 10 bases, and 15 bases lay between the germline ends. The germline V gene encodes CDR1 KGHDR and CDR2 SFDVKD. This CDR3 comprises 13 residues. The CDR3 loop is CATSDQDRFGAFF. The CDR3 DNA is TGTGCCACCAGTGACCAAGACCGCTTCGGAGCTTTCTTT.

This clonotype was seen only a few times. For the CDR3, the DNA is TGTGCCAGCAGCCGAAGCAAGAACATTCAGTACTTC. Translating it yields CASSRSKNIQYF. The chain is built from TRBV6-2 or TRBV6-3 and TRBJ2-4; D is ambiguous. The CDR3 sequence is 12 residues long. Germline-derived CDR1 and CDR2 are MNHEY and SVGEGT. V dropped 6 bases and J dropped 7 bases, with 10 bases sitting between them.